This T cell receptor beta chain came from a study of identical twins. TCRdb called the 5' RACE reads again in MiXCR, with one record for every CDR3 protein. The sample holds roughly 290,000 distinct CDR3 sequences, under 9% seen once. Every donor was a healthy Caucasian. The sample holds a few counts of this clonotype. The V gene end was trimmed by 5 bases and the J gene end by 6 bases; junction bases not matched to a gene: 12. The germline V gene encodes CDR1 KGHSH and CDR2 LQKENI. This CDR3 spans 16 amino acids. The same data also went into a second study, on yellow fever vaccine responses in identical twins.

The receptor was derived from a woman under 30 in good health. The sample was memory (CD45RO+) T cells sorted from blood. The chain employs TRBV18 and TRBJ2-2; 7 bases align to TRBD1. The CDR3 region has the DNA TGTGCCAGCTCAGCAACCCACGGGACAGTTCCCGGGGAGCTGTTTTTT. This sequence encodes CASSATHGTVPGELFF.